This T cell receptor (beta chain) was captured by sequencing in a study of T-cell reconstitution after alpha-beta-depleted transplantation in children. Overall study findings and caveats: T cells produced anew were the main source of T-cell counts and diversity one year after transplant. Some patients owed their high day-60 TCRbeta diversity to surviving recipient T cells and thymic progenitors. Several hundred expanded graft clones reportedly were the source of alpha-beta T cells about two months after transplant.

With respect to this clonotype: The antigen is not known.

Unique molecular identifiers tagged the TCRbeta library. TCRdb independently ran MiXCR on the PCR reads; one entry per CDR3 protein. Here the sample spans over 400,000 distinct CDR3 sequences, approximately 41% being singletons. After removal of 4 bases from V and 7 bases from J, the junction contained 7 bases not matched to a gene. Germline V gene sequence: CDR1 SGHRS, CDR2 YFSETQ. This CDR3 region has 14 residues. The chain combines TRBV5-1 with TRBJ2-1, with TRBD1 matching over 8 bases. The source of this sequence is a girl aged 2 to 9 with aplastic anemia, due to receive a stem cell transplant. The material was PBMCs, obtained before TCRalphabeta/CD19-depleted stem cell transplant. The DNA for the CDR3 is TGCGCCAGCAGCACCCCGGACAGGGTAAATGAGCAGTTCTTC. This gives the protein CASSTPDRVNEQFF.